This TCR beta chain appears in the sequencing data of a study of T cell repertoires in ileal Crohn's disease. This table comes from immunoSEQ multiplex PCR, and its TCRdb copy is limited to in-frame clones, with some not included. Among about 8,000 clones listed, roughly 85% were seen once. The CDR3 has 14 residues. From germline, CDR1 is LNHDA and CDR2 SQIVND (reference sequence). J was trimmed by 8 bases and V by 7 bases; bases with no gene match: 6. Time point meaning: inflamed ileum from the surgical specimen. Sequenced input: ileal tissue. The receptor comes from an adult with Crohn's disease. The chain employs TRBV19 and TRBJ1-4, with 11 bases matching TRBD1. The CDR3 region is CASTEGQGEEKLFF. The CDR3, as DNA: TGTGCCAGTACGGAGGGACAGGGGGAAGAAAAACTGTTTTTT.